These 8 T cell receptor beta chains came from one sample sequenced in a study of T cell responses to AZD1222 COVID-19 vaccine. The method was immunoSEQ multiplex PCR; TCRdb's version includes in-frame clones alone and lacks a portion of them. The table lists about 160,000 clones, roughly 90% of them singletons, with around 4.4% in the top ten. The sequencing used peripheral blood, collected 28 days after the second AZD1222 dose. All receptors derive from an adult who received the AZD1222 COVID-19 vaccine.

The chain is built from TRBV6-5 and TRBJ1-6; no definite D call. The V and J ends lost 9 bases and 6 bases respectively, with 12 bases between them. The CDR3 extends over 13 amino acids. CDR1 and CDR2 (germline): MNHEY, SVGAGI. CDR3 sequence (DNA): TGTGCCAGTTCCGGACCTTCTAATTCACCCCTCCACTTT. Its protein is CASSGPSNSPLHF.

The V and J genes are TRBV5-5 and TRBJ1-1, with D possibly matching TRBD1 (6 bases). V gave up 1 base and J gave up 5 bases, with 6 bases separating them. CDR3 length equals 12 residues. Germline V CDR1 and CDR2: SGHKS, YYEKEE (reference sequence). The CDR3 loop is CASSLRGTEAFF. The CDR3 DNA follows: TGTGCCAGCAGCTTGAGGGGGACTGAAGCTTTCTTT.

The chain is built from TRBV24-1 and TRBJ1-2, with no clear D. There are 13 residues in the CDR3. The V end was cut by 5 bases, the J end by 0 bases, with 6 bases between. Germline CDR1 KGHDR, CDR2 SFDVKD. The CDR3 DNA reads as TGTGCCACCAGTGCGGCACCTAACTATGGCTACACCTTC. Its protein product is CATSAAPNYGYTF.

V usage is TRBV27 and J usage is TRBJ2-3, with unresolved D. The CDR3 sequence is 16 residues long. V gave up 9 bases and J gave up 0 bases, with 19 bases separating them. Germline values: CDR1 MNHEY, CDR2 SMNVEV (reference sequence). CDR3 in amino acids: CARHPARPQSTDTQYF. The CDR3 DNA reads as TGTGCCAGGCACCCGGCCCGACCCCAGAGCACAGATACGCAGTATTTT.

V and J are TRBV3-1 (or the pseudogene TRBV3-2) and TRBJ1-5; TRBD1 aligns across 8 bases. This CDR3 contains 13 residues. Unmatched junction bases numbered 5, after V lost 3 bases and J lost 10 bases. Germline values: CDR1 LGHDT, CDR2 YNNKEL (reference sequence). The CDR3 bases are TGTGCCAGCAGCCACCGACAGGGGCCCCCCCAGCATTTT. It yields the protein CASSHRQGPPQHF.

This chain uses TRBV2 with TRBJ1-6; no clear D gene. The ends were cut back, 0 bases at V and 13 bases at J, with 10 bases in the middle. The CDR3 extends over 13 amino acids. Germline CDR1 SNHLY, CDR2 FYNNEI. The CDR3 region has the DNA TGTGCCAGCAGTGAAGCGCATACCGGTCCCCTCCACTTT. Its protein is CASSEAHTGPLHF.

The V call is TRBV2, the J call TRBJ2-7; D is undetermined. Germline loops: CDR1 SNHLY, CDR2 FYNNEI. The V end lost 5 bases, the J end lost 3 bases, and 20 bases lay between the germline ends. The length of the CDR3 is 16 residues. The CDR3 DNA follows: TGTGCCAGCAGTCCCCCAGGTGCCCAAAGGTTCTACGAGCAGTACTTC. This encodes CASSPPGAQRFYEQYF.

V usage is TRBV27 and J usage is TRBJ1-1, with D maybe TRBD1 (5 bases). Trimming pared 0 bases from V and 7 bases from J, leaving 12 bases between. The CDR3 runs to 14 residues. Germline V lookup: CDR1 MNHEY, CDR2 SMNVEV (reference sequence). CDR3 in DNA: TGTGCCAGCAGTTTATCCCGGGGGGGTCATGAAGCTTTCTTT. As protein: CASSLSRGGHEAFF.